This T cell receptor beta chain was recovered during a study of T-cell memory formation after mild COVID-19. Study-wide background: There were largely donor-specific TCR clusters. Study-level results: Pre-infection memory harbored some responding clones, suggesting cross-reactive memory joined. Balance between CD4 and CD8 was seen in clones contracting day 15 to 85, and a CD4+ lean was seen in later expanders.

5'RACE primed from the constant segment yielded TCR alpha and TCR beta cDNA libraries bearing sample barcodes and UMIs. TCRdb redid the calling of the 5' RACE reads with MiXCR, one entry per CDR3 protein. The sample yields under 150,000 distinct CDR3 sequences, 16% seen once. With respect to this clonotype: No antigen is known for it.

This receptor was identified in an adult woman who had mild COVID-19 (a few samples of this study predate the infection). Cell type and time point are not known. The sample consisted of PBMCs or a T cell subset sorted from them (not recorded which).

The CDR3 DNA reads as TGTGCCAGCAGCTTAGGTTACAAGGGGGTTGTGTCGTACGAGCAGTACTTC. Translated: CASSLGYKGVVSYEQYF. The chain has TRBV7-2 and TRBJ2-7, with a weak D call TRBD1 (6 bases). This CDR3 is 17 amino acids long. Germline V lookup: CDR1 SGHTA, CDR2 FQGNSA. The ends were cut back, 1 base at V and 4 bases at J, with 20 bases in the middle.